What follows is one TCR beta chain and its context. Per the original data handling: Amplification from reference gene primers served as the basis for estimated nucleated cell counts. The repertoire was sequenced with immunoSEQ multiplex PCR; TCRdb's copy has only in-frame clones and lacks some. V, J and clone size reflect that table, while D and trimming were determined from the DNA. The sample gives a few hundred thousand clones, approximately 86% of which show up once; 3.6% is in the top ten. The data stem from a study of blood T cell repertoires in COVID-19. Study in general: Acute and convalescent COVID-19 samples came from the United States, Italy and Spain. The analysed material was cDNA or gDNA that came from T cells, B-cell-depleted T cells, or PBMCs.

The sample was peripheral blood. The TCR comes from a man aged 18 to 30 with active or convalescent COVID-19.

The CDR3 coding sequence is TGTGCCAGCAGTTGGGGGGACGGGACAGTCTATGGCTACACCTTC. The encoded protein is CASSWGDGTVYGYTF. The chain has TRBV28 and TRBJ1-2; 7 positions agree with TRBD1. V was pared by 4 bases and J by 4 bases, with 9 bases of the junction left unmatched. Germline V gene lookup returns CDR1 MDHEN and CDR2 SYDVKM. CDR3 length: 15 residues.